These 8 T cell receptor beta chains originate from one sample sequenced in a study of blood T cell repertoires in COVID-19 (TCRdb year 2020). The library was built by means of the immunoSEQ multiplex PCR assay. Sourced from immuneACCESS, this table was stored by TCRdb with only in-frame sequences that have V and J called. A share of the clones is absent; for the studies checked, an unresolved V gene accounts for under half, and the remainder has no known explanation. For this sample there are around 86,000 clones; 83% appear just once. The leading ten clones occupy around 27% of the sample. The sample comprised peripheral blood. The receptors derive from a woman older than 75 with acute or convalescent COVID-19.

In its sample, this clone was seen once. The CDR3 here is CASSSRLAGGPRETQYF. The DNA of the CDR3 is TGTGCCAGCAGCTCTCGGCTAGCGGGAGGGCCCCGGGAGACCCAGTACTTC. J is TRBJ2-5 and V is TRBV7-6, with 12 nucleotides matching TRBD2. Germline V gene data show CDR1 as SGHVS and CDR2 as FNYEAQ. The junction had 11 bases not matched to a gene; V was cut back by 4 bases and J by 5 bases. The CDR3 extends over 17 amino acids.

This rearrangement joins TRBV27 to TRBJ2-3; D is possibly TRBD2 (5 bases). This CDR3 contains 16 residues. Germline V gene lookup returns CDR1 MNHEY and CDR2 SMNVEV (reference sequence). Trimming cost V 3 bases and J 2 bases, with 15 bases left between them. This CDR3 is CASSFVLGVSTDTQYF. The CDR3 DNA sequence: TGTGCCAGCAGTTTCGTGTTGGGAGTTTCCACAGATACGCAGTATTTT.

The J gene is TRBJ2-2, the V gene TRBV24-1, with D possibly matching TRBD1 (6 bases). Germline CDR1 KGHDR, CDR2 SFDVKD. This CDR3 region has 16 residues. V lost 8 bases and J 3 bases, leaving 18 bases between the germline ends. The CDR3 protein is CATNDGNQGYTGELFF. The CDR3 DNA sequence: TGTGCCACCAACGACGGGAATCAGGGGTACACCGGGGAGCTGTTTTTT.

The CDR3 DNA is TGCGCCAGCAGCCAACACGGGACAGGGGAGAATGAGCAGTTCTTC. Its translation: CASSQHGTGENEQFF. The chain has TRBV4-3 and TRBJ2-1; TRBD1 agrees at 10 bases. V lost 2 bases and J lost 7; bases outside the gene matches: 5. The CDR3 totals 15 residues. Germline V gene data show CDR1 as LGHNA and CDR2 as YSLEER.

The chain uses TRBV20-1 and TRBJ1-2; a weak D match, TRBD1 (5 bases). This CDR3 has 11 residues. CDR1 is DFQATT, CDR2 SNEGSKA, per germline (reference sequence). Trimming left V 3 bases short and J 8 bases short, with 10 bases between. The CDR3 region is CSARGQEGYTF. In nucleotides, the CDR3 is TGCAGTGCTAGGGGGCAAGAGGGCTACACCTTC.

The chain carries TRBV21-1 and TRBJ1-2; TRBD1 is the table's D call and was not checked against the DNA. TRBV21-1 is shown as a pseudogene. The CDR3 is made up of 15 amino acids. The CDR3 reads CASRWDRGFYYGYTF. The CDR3, as DNA: TGTGCCAGCCGGTGGGACAGGGGGTTCTACTATGGCTACACCTTC.

The rearrangement uses TRBV2 and TRBJ2-6, with D unclear. CDR3 length: 15 amino acids. CDR1 and CDR2 (germline): SNHLY, FYNNEI. V was cut by 7 bases and J by 0 bases, with 10 bases left in between. CDR3 region: CASTEVNSGANVLTF. The CDR3 DNA follows: TGTGCCAGCACCGAGGTAAACTCTGGGGCCAACGTCCTGACTTTC.

This clone has a single count. The rearrangement joins TRBV6-5 to TRBJ2-2, with 7 positions matching TRBD1. The ends lost 6 bases at V and 5 bases at J; junction bases unmatched: 3. The CDR3 is 13 residues long. Germline lookup yields CDR1 MNHEY and CDR2 SVGAGI. CDR3 bases: TGTGCCAGCAGGACAGGGAGTACCGGGGAGCTGTTTTTT. Amino acids: CASRTGSTGELFF.